Reported below is one TCR beta chain. Original methodology: Researchers report that nucleated cell counts were estimated from reference gene primer amplification. Clones were read by immunoSEQ multiplex PCR, and TCRdb kept only the in-frame ones, dropping some. Clone size and the V and J calls come from that table; the DNA yielded D and trimming. The table lists approximately 240,000 clones, around 82% of them singletons. This sample stems from a study of blood T cell repertoires in COVID-19. Across the study: T cells, B-cell-depleted T cells, or PBMCs supplied cDNA or gDNA.

The V end lost 7 bases, the J end lost 3 bases, and 20 bases lay between the germline ends. CDR3 length equals 15 residues. Per germline, CDR1 SQVTM and CDR2 ANQGSEA. This clonotype originated in a woman older than 75 with active or convalescent COVID-19. The V call is TRBV29-1, the J call TRBJ2-3; possibly TRBD2 for D (7 bases). Sequencing was carried out using peripheral blood. The CDR3 DNA follows: TGCAGCGCCTTGGGAGGGACACGAAGGACAGATACGCAGTATTTT. This sequence encodes CSALGGTRRTDTQYF.